A selection of T cell receptor beta chains follows, all from one sample in a study of blood T cell repertoires in COVID-19. The data were produced by immunoSEQ multiplex PCR, yet TCRdb's version contains in-frame clones alone and is incomplete. The repertoire holds 91,000 or so clones, with about 86% as singletons. Sequencing input: peripheral blood. These receptors were obtained from a woman aged 55-69 years in a cohort sampled during active or convalescent COVID-19. Both conserved end residues are part of each CDR3. The order of the fields is J gene, V gene, CDR3 protein.

J: TRBJ2-2
V: TRBV13
CDR3: CASSLEGDTNTGELFF

J: TRBJ1-1
V: TRBV6-5
CDR3: CASNPRTGLNTEAFF

J: TRBJ1-1
V: TRBV7-9
CDR3: CASSYQRGRKSEAFF

J: TRBJ1-6
V: TRBV3-1/TRBV3-2
CDR3: CASSQAGTGYNSPLHF

J: TRBJ1-1
V: TRBV2
CDR3: CASSEDSNTEAFF

J: TRBJ2-3
V: TRBV3-1/TRBV3-2
CDR3: CASRAGGGTDTQYF

J: TRBJ1-1
V: TRBV7-3
CDR3: CASSLNREQKAFF

J: TRBJ1-5
V: TRBV2
CDR3: CATSSDRGGYQPQHF

J: TRBJ1-1
V: TRBV5-1
CDR3: CASSLALGQGNTEAFF

J: TRBJ1-5
V: TRBV19
CDR3: CASSPGGGAGQPQHF

J: TRBJ1-6
V: TRBV3-1/TRBV3-2
CDR3: CASSHWGLGSPLHF

J: TRBJ1-4
V: TRBV19
CDR3: CASRVRGANEKLFF

J: TRBJ1-2
V: TRBV3-1/TRBV3-2
CDR3: CASSHRAEGGYTF

J: TRBJ2-4
V: TRBV20-1
CDR3: CSASTGAKNIQYF

J: TRBJ1-2
V: TRBV5-5
CDR3: CASSPDYGYTF

J: TRBJ2-7
V: TRBV5-1
CDR3: CASSLGGPWEQYF

J: TRBJ2-2
V: TRBV19
CDR3: CASSFRGYTGELFF

J: TRBJ1-5
V: TRBV4-2
CDR3: CASSPTGGSDQPQHF

J: TRBJ2-7
V: TRBV10-2
CDR3: CASSRPGTGGYEQYF

J: TRBJ2-3
V: TRBV6-1
CDR3: CASSGRFKVGLAPDTQYF

J: TRBJ2-7
V: TRBV3-1/TRBV3-2
CDR3: CASSSDLTSGSVHEQYF

J: TRBJ2-1
V: TRBV5-4
CDR3: CASSFTSAGEQFF

J: TRBJ1-1
V: TRBV10-1
CDR3: CASSVGGSEAFF

J: TRBJ2-6
V: TRBV7-9
CDR3: CASSTWDRANSGANVLTF

J: TRBJ2-5
V: TRBV2
CDR3: CASTLSLAGYQETQYF

J: TRBJ1-2
V: TRBV29-1
CDR3: CSVEGGQIYGYTF

J: TRBJ1-1
V: TRBV7-2
CDR3: CASSVQGVGTEAFF

J: TRBJ2-2
V: TRBV5-1
CDR3: CASSLDQGGTGELFF

J: TRBJ1-1
V: TRBV6-6
CDR3: CASSYGTGGRNTEAFF

J: TRBJ1-2
V: TRBV4-2
CDR3: CASSQGTVNYGYTF

J: TRBJ2-1
V: TRBV2
CDR3: CASTGGIEQFF

J: TRBJ2-5
V: TRBV27
CDR3: CASSRTSGETQYF

J: TRBJ1-2
V: TRBV9
CDR3: CASSVGPQVANYGYTF

J: TRBJ1-5
V: TRBV6-6
CDR3: CASSLTASNQPQHF

J: TRBJ2-5
V: TRBV5-1
CDR3: CASSLFGGETQYF

J: TRBJ2-7
V: TRBV7-9
CDR3: CASSPWTGGDYEQYF

J: TRBJ1-3
V: TRBV5-1
CDR3: CASSLAAGSGNTIYF

J: TRBJ1-6
V: TRBV3-1/TRBV3-2
CDR3: CASSPGQGPSPLHF

J: TRBJ2-4
V: TRBV7-9
CDR3: CASSSPGRVTKGIQYF

J: TRBJ1-6
V: TRBV3-1/TRBV3-2
CDR3: CASSQGAVMASPLHF